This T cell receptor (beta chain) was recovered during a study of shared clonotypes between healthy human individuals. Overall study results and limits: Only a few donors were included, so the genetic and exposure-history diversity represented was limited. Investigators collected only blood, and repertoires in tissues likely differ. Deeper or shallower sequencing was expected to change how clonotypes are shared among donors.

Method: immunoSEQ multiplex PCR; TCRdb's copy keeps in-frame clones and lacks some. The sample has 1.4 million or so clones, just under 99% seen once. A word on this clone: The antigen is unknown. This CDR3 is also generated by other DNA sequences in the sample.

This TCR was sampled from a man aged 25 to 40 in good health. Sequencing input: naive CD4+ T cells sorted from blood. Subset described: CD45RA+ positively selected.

CDR3: CASSLRLAKNIQYF. The CDR3 region has the DNA TGTGCCAGCAGCCTACGCCTAGCCAAAAACATTCAGTACTTC. The chain is built from TRBV7-2 and TRBJ2-4; no reliable D call. The CDR3 contains 14 residues. The germline V and J ends were trimmed by 5 bases and 0 bases, with 8 bases remaining between them. CDR1 SGHTA and CDR2 FQGNSA come from the germline V gene.